This TCR beta chain was sequenced for a study of T-cell memory formation after mild COVID-19. TCRdb used MiXCR to reprocess the 5' RACE reads, holding one entry per CDR3 protein. The sample includes about 560,000 distinct CDR3 sequences, roughly 18% of them seen just once. The CDR3 runs to 14 residues. Trimming took off 7 bases at V and 0 bases at J, with 11 bases between the two ends. Germline V gives CDR1 SNHLY, CDR2 FYNNEI. V gene TRBV2 combines with J gene TRBJ2-3; a weak D match, TRBD2 (5 bases). The sequence derives from an adult woman who had mild COVID-19 (a few samples of this study predate the infection). Cell type and time point are not known. Sequenced input: PBMCs or a T cell subset sorted from them (not recorded which). CDR3 coding DNA: TGTGCCAGCACGAGGGCGGCGAGCACAGATACGCAGTATTTT. Translation: CASTRAASTDTQYF.